This T cell receptor (beta chain) was sequenced in a study of neurological immune-mediated disorders. Synthesis of cDNA used 5'RACE (with 10-nucleotide random UMIs). TCRdb reprocessed the 5' RACE reads via MiXCR and lists one record per CDR3 protein. The table lists some 22,000 distinct CDR3 sequences, roughly 17% of them singletons. Study-level findings and limits: The highest TCR clonal expansion occurred in HTLV-1-associated myelopathy; multiple sclerosis fell below healthy controls. There were no CDR3 amino acid sequences shared by expanded clones across subjects, a result suggesting private repertoires in all groups.

Libraries from sorted cells each used about 990,000 CD4+ or CD8+ T cells. Remarks on this clonotype: The antigen is undetermined.

The germline CDR1 and CDR2 sequences are DFQATT and SNEGSKA (reference sequence). This CDR3 spans 11 amino acids. Trimming removed 5 bases at V and 3 bases at J, with 4 bases between. The receptor comes from a woman aged 18 to 35 with multiple sclerosis. The V and J genes are TRBV20-1 and TRBJ2-2; D is unclear. Sequenced material: CD8+ T cells from blood. The DNA of the CDR3 is TGCAGTGCTTCTCACACCGGGGAGCTGTTTTTT. Encoded protein: CSASHTGELFF.